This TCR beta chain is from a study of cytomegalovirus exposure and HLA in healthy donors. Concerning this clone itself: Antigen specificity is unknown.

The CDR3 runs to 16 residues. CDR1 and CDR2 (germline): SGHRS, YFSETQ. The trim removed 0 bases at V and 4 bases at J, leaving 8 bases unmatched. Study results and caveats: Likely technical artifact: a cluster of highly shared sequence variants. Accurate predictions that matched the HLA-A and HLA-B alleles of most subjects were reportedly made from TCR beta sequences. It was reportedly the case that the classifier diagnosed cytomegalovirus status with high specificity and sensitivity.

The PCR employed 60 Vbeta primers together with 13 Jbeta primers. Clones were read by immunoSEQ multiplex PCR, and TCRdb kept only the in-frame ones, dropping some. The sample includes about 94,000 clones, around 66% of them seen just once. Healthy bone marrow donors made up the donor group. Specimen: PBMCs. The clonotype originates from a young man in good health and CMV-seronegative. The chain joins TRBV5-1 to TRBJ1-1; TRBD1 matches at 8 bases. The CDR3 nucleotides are TGCGCCAGCAGCTTGGATCCACAGGGGGGAAGCACTGAAGCTTTCTTT. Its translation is CASSLDPQGGSTEAFF. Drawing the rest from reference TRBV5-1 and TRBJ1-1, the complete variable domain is KAGVTQTPRYLIKTRGQQVTLSCSPISGHRSVSWYQQTPGQGLQFLFEYFSETQRNKGNFPGRFSGRQFSNSRSEMNVSTLELGDSALYLCASSLDPQGGSTEAFFGQGTRLTVV.